This T cell receptor (beta chain) appears in the sequencing data of a study of response to subunit inactivated influenza vaccine. Study outcomes and limitations: Authors suggested few new T cells are recruited by each seasonal influenza vaccination.

TCRdb re-called the RT-PCR reads with MiXCR, one entry per CDR3 protein. The top ten hold approximately 3% of the sample, which has about 500,000 distinct CDR3 sequences, 16% seen once. V shed 6 bases and J shed 4 bases, with 15 bases lying between them. From germline, CDR1 is SGHTA and CDR2 FQGNSA. This CDR3 region has 15 residues. This clonotype was seen more than once but under ten times. Its target is unknown. This TCR derives from a man between 45 and 75 years old who received an inactivated influenza vaccine. The source material was CD4+ T cells sorted from PBMCs, sampled roughly 24 months after vaccination. The rearrangement uses TRBV7-2 and TRBJ2-2; a weak D match, TRBD2 (5 bases). The CDR3 bases are TGTGCCAGCAGTCCAGATCTGGGAGCCACCGGGGAGCTGTTTTTT. It specifies CASSPDLGATGELFF.